The 27 T cell receptor beta chains given below trace back to one sample, sequenced in a study of cytomegalovirus exposure and HLA in healthy donors. Primers included in the PCR were 60 Vbeta and 13 Jbeta primers. Profiled with immunoSEQ multiplex PCR; TCRdb holds only in-frame clones, not every one. Found here are some 200,000 clones, more than 65% of them singletons; the top ten hold around 1.6%. The source material was PBMCs. These receptors were taken from a girl under 18 in good health and CMV-seropositive.

This clone came up once. The CDR3 loop is CASSESTASSTDTQYF. The CDR3 DNA reads as TGTGCCAGCAGTGAATCGACAGCTTCTAGCACAGATACGCAGTATTTT. J is TRBJ2-3 and V is TRBV2, with D perhaps matching TRBD1 (5 bases). Trimming removed 2 bases at V and 0 bases at J, with 12 bases between. This CDR3 contains 16 residues. In germline, CDR1 is SNHLY, CDR2 FYNNEI. The whole variable domain, remainder taken from reference TRBV2 and TRBJ2-3, is EPEVTQTPSHQVTQMGQEVILRCVPISNHLYFYWYRQILGQKVEFLVSFYNNEISEKSEIFDDQFSVERPDGSNFTLKIRSTKLEDSAMYFCASSESTASSTDTQYFGPGTRLTVL.

This clone was observed a few times. The rearrangement joins TRBV7-9 to TRBJ2-7; possible D gene TRBD2, 5 bases. Trimming took off 8 bases at V and 0 bases at J, with 14 bases between the two ends. The CDR3 is made up of 14 amino acids. The germline V gene has CDR1 SEHNR and CDR2 FQNEAQ (reference sequence). CDR3 residues: CASGWFGSSYEQYF. The CDR3 bases are TGTGCCAGCGGGTGGTTTGGGAGCTCCTACGAGCAGTACTTC.

This chain connects TRBV27 to TRBJ2-2, with D uncertain. V lost 7 bases to trimming and J lost 2 bases, with 14 bases between them. The CDR3 runs 15 residues. Germline V gene lookup returns CDR1 MNHEY and CDR2 SMNVEV (reference sequence). The CDR3 DNA sequence: TGTGCCAGCACTTCGTACTTGCTTAACACCGGGGAGCTGTTTTTT. This gives the protein CASTSYLLNTGELFF.

The V gene is TRBV4-2, the J gene TRBJ2-3; 12 bases align to TRBD2. Germline values: CDR1 LGHNA, CDR2 YNFKEQ. V dropped 4 bases and J dropped 7; count of bases not matched to a gene: 21. This CDR3 has 20 amino acids. CDR3 sequence (DNA): TGTGCCAGCAGCCCGCTGCGGCTAGCGGGGGGGTGTTGCTCTTCTCATACGCAGTATTTT. This codes for CASSPLRLAGGCCSSHTQYF.

The J gene is TRBJ2-3, the V gene TRBV7-2, with D possibly being TRBD2 (6 bases). Trimming stripped 4 bases from V and 2 bases from J, with 22 bases between. Per germline, CDR1 SGHTA and CDR2 FQGNSA. The CDR3 covers 18 residues. CDR3 DNA: TGTGCCAGCAGCTCCCCCGGCGGGGTAGCCGGGCCCACAGATACGCAGTATTTT. It encodes CASSSPGGVAGPTDTQYF.

V gene TRBV2 combines with J gene TRBJ1-3; D gene unclear. Germline CDR1 reads SNHLY; CDR2 reads FYNNEI. The germline V and J ends were trimmed by 3 bases and 4 bases, with 7 bases remaining between them. The CDR3 spans 13 residues. Here the CDR3 reads CASSDGPGNTIYF. The CDR3 bases are TGTGCCAGCAGTGACGGTCCCGGAAACACCATATATTTT.

The CDR3: CASRDGTGGDGYTF. DNA of the CDR3: TGTGCCAGCAGGGATGGGACAGGGGGAGATGGCTACACCTTC. The chain links TRBV2 to TRBJ1-2, with TRBD1 matching over 11 bases. From germline, CDR1 is SNHLY and CDR2 FYNNEI. With 6 bases clipped from V and 6 bases from J, the junction kept 6 bases outside the gene matches. The CDR3 totals 14 residues. The complete variable domain, with remaining parts taken from reference TRBV2 and TRBJ1-2, reads EPEVTQTPSHQVTQMGQEVILRCVPISNHLYFYWYRQILGQKVEFLVSFYNNEISEKSEIFDDQFSVERPDGSNFTLKIRSTKLEDSAMYFCASRDGTGGDGYTFGSGTRLTVV.

The chain links TRBV13 to TRBJ2-1; D is possibly TRBD2 (5 bases). V dropped 3 bases and J dropped 7 bases, with 7 bases sitting between them. Germline V gives CDR1 PRHDT, CDR2 FYEKMQ (reference sequence). The CDR3 spans 12 residues. DNA for the CDR3: TGTGCCAGCAGCTTTTCGGGAAATGAGCAGTTCTTC. Protein product: CASSFSGNEQFF. Based on the CDR3 plus reference TRBV13 and TRBJ2-1, the full variable domain is AAGVIQSPRHLIKEKRETATLKCYPIPRHDTVYWYQQGPGQDPQFLISFYEKMQSDKGSIPDRFSAQQFSDYHSELNMSSLELGDSALYFCASSFSGNEQFFGPGTRLTVL.

This clone was counted a few times. This chain connects TRBV5-4 to TRBJ1-2; 11 bases are shared with TRBD1. The CDR3 runs to 16 residues. Unmatched junction bases numbered 6, after V lost 0 bases and J lost 5 bases. In germline, CDR1 is SGHNT, CDR2 YYREEE (reference sequence). CDR3 coding DNA: TGTGCCAGCAGCTTGGGGGGGGACAGGGGGGCTTATGGCTACACCTTC. Its translation is CASSLGGDRGAYGYTF.

The chain links TRBV2 to TRBJ1-4, with D unresolved. The germline V gene has CDR1 SNHLY and CDR2 FYNNEI. The CDR3 consists of 12 residues. Trimming removed 6 bases from V and 8 bases from J, with 10 bases in between. The CDR3 spells CASRTISEKLFF. As DNA, the CDR3 is TGTGCCAGCAGAACTATAAGCGAAAAACTGTTTTTT.

This clone has only one observation. The V and J genes are TRBV5-4 and TRBJ2-1; 9 bases agree with TRBD1. This CDR3 comprises 15 residues. V trimming: 1 base; J trimming: 8 bases; junction bases outside the gene matches: 7. CDR1 and CDR2 (germline): SGHNT, YYREEE (reference sequence). CDR3 DNA: TGTGCCAGCAGCTTGTGGGCAGGGGACAGGGATGAGCAGTTCTTC. Translating it yields CASSLWAGDRDEQFF.

The chain carries TRBV11-3 and TRBJ1-1; D uncertain. The CDR3 spans 14 residues. Germline V gene data show CDR1 as SGHNT and CDR2 as YENEEA. The V gene lost 5 bases and the J gene lost 0 bases, with 10 bases spanning the gap. The CDR3 reads CASSPGGVNTEAFF. CDR3 coding DNA: TGTGCCAGCAGCCCAGGCGGGGTGAACACTGAAGCTTTCTTT.

V usage is TRBV27 and J usage is TRBJ1-2; D uncertain. Trimming pared 5 bases from V and 8 bases from J, leaving 18 bases between. The CDR3 covers 14 residues. The germline CDR1 and CDR2 sequences are MNHEY and SMNVEV (reference sequence). CDR3 amino acids: CASSPAGLQGGYTF. CDR3 sequence (DNA): TGTGCCAGCAGTCCCGCGGGCCTGCAAGGAGGCTACACCTTC.

V is TRBV6-5 and J is TRBJ1-1; tentatively, D is TRBD1 (6 bases). The V gene lost 0 bases and the J gene lost 0 bases, with 11 bases spanning the gap. CDR3 length equals 16 residues. CDR1 MNHEY and CDR2 SVGAGI come from the germline V gene. The CDR3 region has the DNA TGTGCCAGCAGTTACTCGGGGGCCCTCCTGAACACTGAAGCTTTCTTT. The encoded protein is CASSYSGALLNTEAFF.

The J gene is TRBJ2-1, the V gene TRBV27; D may be TRBD2 (6 bases). The CDR3 extends over 16 amino acids. Trimming took off 5 bases at V and 0 bases at J, with 14 bases between the two ends. Germline V gives CDR1 MNHEY, CDR2 SMNVEV (reference sequence). The CDR3 DNA reads as TGTGCCAGCAGTACTCTAGCGTTTAGCTCCTACAATGAGCAGTTCTTC. Amino acid sequence: CASSTLAFSSYNEQFF.

The chain couples TRBV6-6 to TRBJ2-7; no clear D. CDR1 and CDR2 (germline): MNHNY, SVGAGI (reference sequence). V was pared by 9 bases and J by 3 bases, with 9 bases between. The CDR3 runs 11 residues. CDR3 sequence (DNA): TGTGCCAGTGTGACGGGCTACGAGCAGTACTTC. It codes for CASVTGYEQYF.

This chain joins TRBV27 and TRBJ2-7; 8 bases map to TRBD2. V trimming: 8 bases; J trimming: 5 bases; junction bases outside the gene matches: 14. The CDR3 is 15 amino acids. Germline loops: CDR1 MNHEY, CDR2 SMNVEV (reference sequence). The CDR3: CASATVRGANHEQYF. The CDR3 DNA is TGTGCCAGCGCTACGGTGCGGGGGGCTAACCACGAGCAGTACTTC.

The chain links TRBV6-5 to TRBJ2-2; D call uncertain. Trimming pared 5 bases from V and 2 bases from J, leaving 6 bases between. Per the germline V gene, CDR1 is MNHEY and CDR2 is SVGAGI. The CDR3 runs 13 residues. The CDR3, as DNA: TGTGCCAGCAGTCCGCGCAACACCGGGGAGCTGTTTTTT. Encoded protein: CASSPRNTGELFF.

V and J are TRBV7-9 and TRBJ1-4; tentatively, D is TRBD1 (5 bases). Germline loops: CDR1 SEHNR, CDR2 FQNEAQ (reference sequence). CDR3 length: 15 residues. The V end lost 1 base, the J end lost 8 bases, and 14 bases lay between the germline ends. CDR3 amino acids: CASSLGRVRGEKLFF. CDR3 sequence (DNA): TGTGCCAGCAGCTTAGGCAGGGTTAGAGGCGAAAAACTGTTTTTT.

The rearrangement joins TRBV6-5 to TRBJ2-3, with 12 bases fitting TRBD2. The CDR3 is 14 amino acids. J gave up 4 bases and V 6 bases, and 2 bases lay outside the gene matches. CDR1 is MNHEY, CDR2 SVGAGI, per germline. The CDR3 is CASRLAGGSDTQYF. Written as DNA, the CDR3 is TGTGCCAGCAGGCTAGCGGGGGGGTCAGATACGCAGTATTTT.

The V gene is TRBV2, the J gene TRBJ2-2; TRBD1 aligns across 7 bases. With 5 bases clipped from V and 0 bases from J, the junction kept 3 bases outside the gene matches. This CDR3 comprises 15 residues. Germline CDR1 reads SNHLY; CDR2 reads FYNNEI. The CDR3, as DNA: TGTGCCAGCAGTAGGGACAGTCCGAACACCGGGGAGCTGTTTTTT. This codes for CASSRDSPNTGELFF.

The V and J genes are TRBV6-5 and TRBJ2-3, with a possible D match to TRBD1 (6 bases). V lost 0 bases and J 2 bases, leaving 9 bases between the germline ends. Germline CDR1 MNHEY, CDR2 SVGAGI. The CDR3 totals 15 residues. This CDR3 reads CASSYSRDNTDTQYF. Here the CDR3 DNA reads TGTGCCAGCAGTTACTCGAGGGACAACACAGATACGCAGTATTTT.

The V gene is TRBV7-8, the J gene TRBJ2-1, with D unresolved. CDR3 length: 14 amino acids. V lost 3 bases, J lost 0 bases, and 6 bases lay in between. Germline-derived CDR1 and CDR2 are SGHVS and FQNEAQ. The CDR3 spells CASSFAASYNEQFF. CDR3 DNA: TGTGCCAGCAGCTTCGCGGCCTCCTACAATGAGCAGTTCTTC. Complete variable domain (other parts from reference TRBV7-8 and TRBJ2-1): GAGVSQSPRYKVAKRGQDVALRCDPISGHVSLFWYQQALGQGPEFLTYFQNEAQLDKSGLPSDRFFAERPEGSVSTLKIQRTQQEDSAVYLCASSFAASYNEQFFGPGTRLTVL.

V usage is TRBV5-4 and J usage is TRBJ1-2; 7 nucleotides align to TRBD1. The CDR3 extends over 15 amino acids. Germline CDR1 and CDR2: SGHNT and YYREEE (reference sequence). V trimming: 1 base; J trimming: 3 bases; junction bases outside the gene matches: 6. Written as DNA, the CDR3 is TGTGCCAGCAGCTTGTACGACAGGGTTCACTATGGCTACACCTTC. Amino acid sequence: CASSLYDRVHYGYTF.

V and J are TRBV11-2 and TRBJ2-7; TRBD2 aligns across 10 bases. Germline values: CDR1 SGHAT, CDR2 FQNNGV. V gave up 6 bases and J gave up 3 bases; unmatched junction bases: 2. CDR3 length: 13 residues. The CDR3 DNA reads as TGTGCCAGCAGGCCTAGCGGGGGCTACGAGCAGTACTTC. Residues: CASRPSGGYEQYF. The full variable domain, its missing parts supplied by reference TRBV11-2 and TRBJ2-7, is EAGVAQSPRYKIIEKRQSVAFWCNPISGHATLYWYQQILGQGPKLLIQFQNNGVVDDSQLPKDRFSAERLKGVDSTLKIQPAKLEDSAVYLCASRPSGGYEQYFGPGTRLTVT.

The chain is built from TRBV30 and TRBJ1-2; maybe TRBD1 (5 bases). The CDR3 is made up of 13 amino acids. The germline V gene encodes CDR1 GTSNPN and CDR2 SVGIG (reference sequence). V was shortened by 1 base and J by 4 bases, with 10 bases between the two germline ends. As DNA, the CDR3 is TGTGCCTGGAGTGGGGGCCAGGGCTATGGCTACACCTTC. As protein: CAWSGGQGYGYTF.

Here the CDR3 DNA reads TGTGCCAGCACCGATTCTCGGGAGGGAATGGGTGAGCAGTTCTTC. Encoded protein: CASTDSREGMGEQFF. This chain connects TRBV27 to TRBJ2-1; 8 bases are a match to TRBD2. Germline trimming cut 7 bases from V and 9 bases from J; bases unmatched to any gene: 14. Per germline, CDR1 MNHEY and CDR2 SMNVEV (reference sequence). This CDR3 is 15 amino acids long.